This T cell receptor (beta chain) was identified in a study of STAT3 mutations in large granular lymphocyte leukemia. On this clone itself: Its antigen is undetermined.

Study-level findings and limits: Treatment regimens differed across patients between samplings. All newly emerging clones after therapy were STAT3 wild type. At least one immunodominant TCR beta clonotype appeared in every T-cell large granular lymphocyte leukemia patient. No sample exists from the first appearance of each clone.

TCRbeta libraries averaged around 42,000 productive templates per sample. Using immunoSEQ multiplex PCR, the repertoire was profiled, and TCRdb retains in-frame clones only, with some absent. The sample lists some 10,000 clones; around 52% were seen once. Germline CDR1 is SGHTA and CDR2 is FQGNSA. This CDR3 region has 14 residues. Trimming cost V 6 bases and J 6 bases; bases outside gene matches: 10. What was sequenced was peripheral blood mononuclear cells. The V call is TRBV7-2, the J call TRBJ2-5; 7 nucleotides agree with TRBD2. The sequence was collected from a boy younger than 18 with T-cell large granular lymphocyte leukemia. Some clones in this sample may be carry-over from other donors' samples. The CDR3 reads CASRVFGGRKTQYF. The CDR3 region has the DNA TGTGCCAGCAGGGTTTTTGGCGGGAGAAAGACCCAGTACTTC.